This record covers a single T cell receptor (beta chain). CDR1 is LNHDA, CDR2 SQIVND, per germline (reference sequence). V was clipped by 3 bases and J by 0 bases; unmatched bases: 1. There are 15 residues in the CDR3. Per the study methods: Counts of nucleated cells, estimated from reference gene primer amplification, were obtained. Profiled with immunoSEQ multiplex PCR; TCRdb holds only in-frame clones, not every one. V and J calls and clone size are given by that table; D and trimming were obtained from the DNA. This sample has over 200,000 clones; roughly 89% occur once, and the top ten carry over 2%. This sample was included in a study of blood T cell repertoires in COVID-19. Study-wide background: The United States, Italy and Spain were the sources of the acute and convalescent COVID-19 samples. PBMCs, B-cell-depleted T cells, or T cells provided the cDNA or gDNA that made up the material.

The sequencing input was peripheral blood. The source is a man younger than 40 who had recovered from COVID-19. The rearrangement joins TRBV19 to TRBJ1-5, with 8 positions matching TRBD1. The CDR3 nucleotides are TGTGCCAGTAGTATGCAGGGGGCTAGCAATCAGCCCCAGCATTTT. Translation gives CASSMQGASNQPQHF.